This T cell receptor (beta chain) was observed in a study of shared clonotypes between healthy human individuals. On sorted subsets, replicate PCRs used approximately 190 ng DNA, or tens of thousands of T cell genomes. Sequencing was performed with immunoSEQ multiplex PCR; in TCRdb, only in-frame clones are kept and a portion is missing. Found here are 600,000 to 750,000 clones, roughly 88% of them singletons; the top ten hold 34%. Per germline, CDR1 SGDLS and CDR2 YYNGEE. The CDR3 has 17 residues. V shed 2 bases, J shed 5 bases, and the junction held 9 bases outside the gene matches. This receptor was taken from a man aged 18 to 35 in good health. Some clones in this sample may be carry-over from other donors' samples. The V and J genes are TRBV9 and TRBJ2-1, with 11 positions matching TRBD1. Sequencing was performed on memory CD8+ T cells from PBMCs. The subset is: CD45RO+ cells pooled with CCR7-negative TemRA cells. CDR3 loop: CASSVGMGQGDHNEQFF. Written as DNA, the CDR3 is TGTGCCAGCAGCGTGGGGATGGGACAGGGGGATCACAATGAGCAGTTCTTC.